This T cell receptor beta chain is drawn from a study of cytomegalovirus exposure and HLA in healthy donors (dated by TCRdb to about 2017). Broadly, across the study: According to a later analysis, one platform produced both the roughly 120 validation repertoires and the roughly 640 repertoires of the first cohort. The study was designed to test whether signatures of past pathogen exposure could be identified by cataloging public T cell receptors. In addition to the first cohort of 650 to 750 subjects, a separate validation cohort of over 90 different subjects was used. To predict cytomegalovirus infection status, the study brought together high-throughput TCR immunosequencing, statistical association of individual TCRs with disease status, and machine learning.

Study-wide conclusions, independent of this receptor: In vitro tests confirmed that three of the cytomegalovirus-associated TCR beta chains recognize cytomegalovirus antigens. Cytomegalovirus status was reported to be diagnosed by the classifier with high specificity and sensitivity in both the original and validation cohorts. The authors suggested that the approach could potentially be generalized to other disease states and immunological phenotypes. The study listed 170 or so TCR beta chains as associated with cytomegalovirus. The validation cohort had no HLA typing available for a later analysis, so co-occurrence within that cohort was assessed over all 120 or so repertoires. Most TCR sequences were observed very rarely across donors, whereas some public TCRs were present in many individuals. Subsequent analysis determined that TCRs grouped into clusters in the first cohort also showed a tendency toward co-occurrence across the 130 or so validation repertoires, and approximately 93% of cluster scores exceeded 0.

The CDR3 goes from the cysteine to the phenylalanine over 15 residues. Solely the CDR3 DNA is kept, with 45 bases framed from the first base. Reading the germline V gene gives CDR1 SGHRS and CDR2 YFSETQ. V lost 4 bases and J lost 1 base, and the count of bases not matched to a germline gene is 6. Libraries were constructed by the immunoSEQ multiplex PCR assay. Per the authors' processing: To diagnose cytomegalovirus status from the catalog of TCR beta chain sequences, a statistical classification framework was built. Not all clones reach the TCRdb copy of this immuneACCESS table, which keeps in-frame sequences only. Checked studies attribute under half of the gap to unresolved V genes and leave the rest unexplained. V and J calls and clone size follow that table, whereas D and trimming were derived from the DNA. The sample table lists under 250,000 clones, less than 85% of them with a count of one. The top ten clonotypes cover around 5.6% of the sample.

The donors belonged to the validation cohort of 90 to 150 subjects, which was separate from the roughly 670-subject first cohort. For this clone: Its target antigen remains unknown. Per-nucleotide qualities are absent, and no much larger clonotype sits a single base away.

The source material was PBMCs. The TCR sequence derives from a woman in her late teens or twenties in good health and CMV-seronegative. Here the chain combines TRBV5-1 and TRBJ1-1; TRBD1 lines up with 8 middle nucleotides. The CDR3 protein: CASSPGGTGNTEAFF. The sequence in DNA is TGCGCCAGCAGCCCGGGGGGGACAGGGAACACTGAAGCTTTCTTT.